Listed here are 21 T cell receptor beta chains from one sample, sequenced in a study of blood T cell repertoires in COVID-19. Sequencing was performed with immunoSEQ multiplex PCR; in TCRdb, only in-frame clones are kept and a portion is missing. Of some 270,000 clones listed, 89% are singletons. What was sequenced was PBMCs or T cells enriched from blood (not recorded which). The receptors stem from a woman between 40 and 55 years old who had recovered from COVID-19.

The rearrangement uses TRBV5-1 and TRBJ2-5, with 8 bases fitting TRBD1. J gave up 6 bases and V 0 bases, and 7 bases lay outside the gene matches. Germline V gives CDR1 SGHRS, CDR2 YFSETQ. The CDR3 length is 15 residues. The CDR3 DNA follows: TGCGCCAGCAGCTTGGCTCTGGACAGGGAACAGACCCAGTACTTC. The encoded protein is CASSLALDREQTQYF.

V gene TRBV14 combines with J gene TRBJ2-1; D perhaps matches TRBD1 (6 bases). V lost 1 base to trimming and J lost 9 bases, with 13 bases between them. CDR3 length equals 14 residues. CDR1 SGHDN and CDR2 FVKESK come from the germline V gene. The CDR3 reads CASSQVPQGREQFF. The CDR3 coding sequence is TGTGCCAGCAGCCAAGTCCCCCAGGGGCGTGAGCAGTTCTTC.

The CDR3 protein is CASSVGGLGADTQYF. The CDR3 region has the DNA TGTGCCAGCAGTGTTGGGGGCCTAGGGGCAGATACGCAGTATTTT. The genes are TRBV2 and TRBJ2-3; D might be TRBD1 (6 bases). Germline V lookup: CDR1 SNHLY, CDR2 FYNNEI. Trimming took 4 bases from V and 4 from J, leaving 15 bases between them. There are 15 residues in the CDR3.

J is TRBJ2-1 and V is TRBV6-1; D gene unclear. Trimming took 3 bases from V and 4 from J, leaving 13 bases between them. Germline CDR1 reads MNHNS; CDR2 reads SASEGT. The CDR3 length is 15 residues. CDR3 DNA sequence: TGTGCCAGCAGTGATCTTCTCAGATCGTACAATGAGCAGTTCTTC. It yields the protein CASSDLLRSYNEQFF.

V and J are TRBV27 and TRBJ2-2, with 12 bases identical to TRBD2. The V gene end was trimmed by 2 bases and the J gene end by 6 bases; junction bases not matched to a gene: 13. The CDR3 loop spans 19 amino acids. Germline V CDR1 and CDR2: MNHEY, SMNVEV (reference sequence). Written as DNA, the CDR3 is TGTGCCAGCAGTTTAAGGGGACTAGCGGGCGCTGAACGGCCCGGGGAGCTGTTTTTT. Translation gives CASSLRGLAGAERPGELFF.

V is TRBV6-6 and J is TRBJ2-3; possibly TRBD2 for D (6 bases). Between the trimmed V and J ends, which lost 8 bases and 3 bases, there was a span of 6 bases. The germline gives CDR1 MNHNY, CDR2 SVGAGI (reference sequence). CDR3 length: 11 amino acids. The CDR3: CASGLTDTQYF. The CDR3 region has the DNA TGTGCCAGCGGACTAACAGATACGCAGTATTTT.

The V gene is TRBV3-1 (or the pseudogene TRBV3-2), the J gene TRBJ2-3, with TRBD2 matching over 9 bases. Germline CDR1 and CDR2: LGHDT and YNNKEL (reference sequence). The length of the CDR3 is 16 residues. The V gene end was trimmed by 0 bases and the J gene end by 2 bases; junction bases not matched to a gene: 3. The CDR3 here is CASSQDGGRATDTQYF. The CDR3 coding sequence is TGTGCCAGCAGCCAAGATGGCGGGAGGGCCACAGATACGCAGTATTTT.

J is TRBJ1-5 and V is TRBV10-3, with a weak D call TRBD1 (6 bases). Trimming cost V 8 bases and J 1 base, with 12 bases left between them. Germline CDR1 is ENHRY and CDR2 is SYGVKD. The CDR3 has 14 amino acids. The CDR3 DNA reads as TGTGCCATCGCGACAGGAGTCAGCAATCAGCCCCAGCATTTT. Its translation: CAIATGVSNQPQHF.

This clone was counted a single time. V gene TRBV5-1 combines with J gene TRBJ1-1; D call uncertain. The CDR3 runs to 12 residues. Germline CDR1 SGHRS, CDR2 YFSETQ. Trimming removed 5 bases at V and 0 bases at J, with 5 bases between. The CDR3 protein is CASRQLNTEAFF. CDR3 nucleotide sequence: TGCGCCAGCAGACAGTTGAACACTGAAGCTTTCTTT.

The rearrangement uses TRBV2 and TRBJ2-7, with 7 bases matching TRBD1. Germline V gene data show CDR1 as SNHLY and CDR2 as FYNNEI. Unmatched junction bases numbered 11, after V lost 7 bases and J lost 2 bases. This CDR3 spans 15 amino acids. As DNA, the CDR3 is TGTGCCAGCAAACCAGACAGGGCGGAGGCCTACGAGCAGTACTTC. This codes for CASKPDRAEAYEQYF.

The J gene is TRBJ1-1, the V gene TRBV5-1; D possibly corresponds to TRBD1 (6 bases). V was clipped by 2 bases and J by 4 bases, with 12 bases between them. CDR3 length: 14 residues. Germline assignment: CDR1 SGHRS and CDR2 YFSETQ. This CDR3 reads CASSLQGPSTEAFF. The CDR3 DNA follows: TGCGCCAGCAGCTTACAGGGCCCCAGCACTGAAGCTTTCTTT.

The chain links TRBV18 to TRBJ1-2, with D hard to call. The CDR3 contains 13 residues. Trimming shortened V by 2 bases and J by 4 bases, and 8 bases separated the two germline ends. Per the germline V gene, CDR1 is KGHSH and CDR2 is LQKENI. CDR3 nucleotides: TGTGCCAGCTCACCAAGTGTAGCCTATGGCTACACCTTC. The encoded protein is CASSPSVAYGYTF.

The chain employs TRBV18 and TRBJ2-5, with 10 bases that match TRBD1. The V segment lost 3 bases and the J segment 5 bases; nucleotides outside the gene matches: 6. CDR3 size: 15 residues. From germline, CDR1 is KGHSH and CDR2 LQKENI. CDR3 sequence reads: CASSPGTGARETQYF. CDR3 DNA sequence: TGTGCCAGCTCACCCGGGACAGGGGCTCGGGAGACCCAGTACTTC.

Details on this clone: A read error may produce the germline difference seen at one junction end. This chain connects TRBV5-1 to TRBJ1-3; D is ambiguous. The CDR3 is 12 amino acids. From germline, CDR1 is SGHRS and CDR2 YFSETQ. The CDR3 loop reads CASNSPLVHLGF. DNA for the CDR3: TGCGCCAGCAATAGCCCACTGGTCCATCTCGGTTTT.

CDR3 amino acids: CASSGGGTDYEQYF. CDR3 coding DNA: TGCGCCAGCAGCGGGGGCGGGACAGACTACGAGCAGTACTTC. This sequence joins TRBV5-1 and TRBJ2-7; a weak D match, TRBD1 (7 bases). Trimming took off 4 bases at V and 3 bases at J, with 14 bases between the two ends. The CDR3 spans 14 residues. The germline V gene encodes CDR1 SGHRS and CDR2 YFSETQ.

V and J are TRBV9 and TRBJ2-6, with TRBD1 as a possible D gene (5 bases). The V gene's germline CDR1 is SGDLS and CDR2 YYNGEE. CDR3 length: 17 amino acids. V was pared by 0 bases and J by 0 bases, with 10 bases between. The DNA of the CDR3 is TGTGCCAGCAGCGTAGAGGGGTCGGGCTCTGGGGCCAACGTCCTGACTTTC. Amino acids: CASSVEGSGSGANVLTF.

This chain connects TRBV28 to TRBJ1-6; weak D call: TRBD1 (5 bases). This CDR3 is 16 amino acids long. Deletions cut 3 bases from V and 10 bases from J, with 19 bases between. Germline V gives CDR1 MDHEN, CDR2 SYDVKM. The CDR3: CASSFLYLGVGSPLHF. The CDR3 bases are TGTGCCAGCAGTTTCCTCTACTTAGGGGTGGGATCACCCCTCCACTTT.

This clone was observed once. This sequence joins TRBV15 and TRBJ1-5, with a weak D call TRBD1 (5 bases). The CDR3 is 15 residues long. Trimming took off 3 bases at V and 4 bases at J, with 13 bases between the two ends. Per germline, CDR1 LNHNV and CDR2 YYDKDF (reference sequence). Written as DNA, the CDR3 is TGTGCCACCAGCAGGGGGGACTCACGAAATCAGCCCCAGCATTTT. Encoded protein: CATSRGDSRNQPQHF.

The V gene is TRBV5-1, the J gene TRBJ2-7, with 8 bases lining up with TRBD1. Trimming cost V 3 bases and J 3 bases; bases outside gene matches: 5. The CDR3 length is 14 residues. Germline CDR1 and CDR2: SGHRS and YFSETQ. CDR3 sequence reads: CASSSGQGIYEQYF. CDR3 DNA: TGCGCCAGCAGCTCCGGACAGGGAATCTACGAGCAGTACTTC.

The V call is TRBV3-1 (or the pseudogene TRBV3-2), the J call TRBJ2-7, with D unclear. Germline V gene sequence: CDR1 LGHDT, CDR2 YNNKEL (reference sequence). The CDR3 spans 12 residues. V shed 4 bases and J shed 4 bases, with 8 bases lying between them. The CDR3 region is CASSRLEYEQYF. CDR3 in DNA: TGTGCCAGCAGCCGTTTGGAGTACGAGCAGTACTTC.

V and J are TRBV14 and TRBJ2-5; 9 bases line up with TRBD1. The CDR3 has 16 residues. Germline assignment: CDR1 SGHDN and CDR2 FVKESK. The V and J ends lost 4 bases and 1 base, in that order; junction bases with no gene match: 7. CDR3 nucleotide sequence: TGTGCCAGCAGCCCTGACAGGGGGGGTTTCCAAGAGACCCAGTACTTC. Its protein product is CASSPDRGGFQETQYF.